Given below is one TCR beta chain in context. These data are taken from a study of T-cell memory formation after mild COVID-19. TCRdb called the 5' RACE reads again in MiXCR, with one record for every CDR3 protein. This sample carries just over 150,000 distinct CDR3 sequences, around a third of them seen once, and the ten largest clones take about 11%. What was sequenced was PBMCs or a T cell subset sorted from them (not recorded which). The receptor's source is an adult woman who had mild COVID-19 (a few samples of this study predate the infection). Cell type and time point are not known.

CDR3 in amino acids: CASSQLGTSSPLHF. For the CDR3, the DNA is TGTGCCAGCAGTCAACTAGGGACGTCTTCACCCCTCCACTTT. The rearrangement links TRBV6-1 to TRBJ1-6, with D possibly being TRBD1 (5 bases). Trimming removed 5 bases at V and 9 bases at J, with 14 bases between. The CDR3 sequence is 14 residues long. Germline V gene lookup returns CDR1 MNHNS and CDR2 SASEGT.